This T cell receptor (beta chain) comes out of a study of blood T cells in healthy people across ages. General observations from the study: Researchers deemed the diversity estimates from one million T cells underestimates.

The CDR3 consists of 15 residues. The germline gives CDR1 SGHAT, CDR2 FQNNGV. The V gene lost 4 bases and the J gene lost 10 bases, with 23 bases spanning the gap. Together with a sample-barcoded 5' primer, a J-beta primer mix was included in a second PCR lasting roughly 6 to 12 cycles. TCRdb reprocessed the 5' RACE reads via MiXCR and lists one record per CDR3 protein. The sample has about 1,000,000 distinct CDR3 sequences; over 35% are singletons. Remarks on this clonotype: Its target is not known.

The origin of this receptor is a woman in her sixties or seventies in good health. V usage is TRBV11-2 and J usage is TRBJ2-7, with D possibly called TRBD1 or TRBD2 (5 bases each). Sequenced input: blood. CDR3 sequence (DNA): TGTGCCAGCAGCTCCCCCTCGGACATCGGGGATGATCAGTACTTC. Protein sequence: CASSSPSDIGDDQYF.